The clone carrying this T cell receptor beta chain was observed a handful of times. Its antigen is still unknown. Each CDR3 protein gets one entry after TCRdb re-called the 5' RACE reads with MiXCR. The sample records under 500,000 distinct CDR3 sequences, around 20% being singletons. The data were obtained in a study of T cells after yellow fever vaccination. Study-wide points: The secondary response showed a weaker magnitude and a faster peak, day 5 versus 15. Post-booster reappearance was seen for most primary-vaccination clones (around 97% CD4, around 90% CD8).

Germline trimming cut 0 bases from V and 10 bases from J; bases unmatched to any gene: 7. The CDR3 extends over 14 amino acids. The V gene's germline CDR1 is SGHNT and CDR2 YYREEE (reference sequence). The sequence came from a man in his late teens or twenties who received the YFV17D yellow fever vaccine. V and J are TRBV5-4 and TRBJ2-4; 7 nucleotides line up with TRBD2. The sample in question was PBMCs, obtained before the yellow fever booster vaccination. The CDR3 DNA reads as TGTGCCAGCAGCTTGGGGGCCGGGGAGGGGATTCAGTACTTC. Its translation: CASSLGAGEGIQYF.